This is a list of T cell receptor beta chains from one sample in a study of brain T cells in children with intractable seizures. Method: immunoSEQ multiplex PCR; TCRdb's copy keeps in-frame clones and lacks some. The data contain about 340,000 clones, about 94% of them singletons. The sequences come from peripheral blood, collected 4 to 5 months after surgery. Receptors were obtained from a boy under two years old with tuberous sclerosis and intractable seizures. CDR3s include the opening cysteine and the closing phenylalanine or tryptophan. D genes are given only for firm matches. Clone size, where shown, is once, few, many, or a class for clones that have expanded.

>TRBD1|TRBJ1-3|NA|TRBV7-2
CASSFSGTGRSGNTIYF
TGTGCCAGCAGCTTTTCCGGGACAGGACGCTCTGGAAACACCATATATTTT
>TRBD2|TRBJ2-5|NA|TRBV19
CASSTNSGSQETQYF
TGTGCCAGTAGTACGAATAGCGGGAGCCAAGAGACCCAGTACTTC
>NA|TRBJ2-1|NA|TRBV11-3
CASSPTGHLYNEQFF
TGTGCCAGCAGCCCCACGGGACACCTTTACAATGAGCAGTTCTTC
>TRBD2|TRBJ2-3|NA|TRBV4-1
CASSQDGGGSTDTQYF
TGCGCCAGCAGCCAAGATGGGGGGGGGAGCACAGATACGCAGTATTTT
>NA|TRBJ1-5|NA|TRBV7-2
CASSLYAGQTNQPQHF
TGTGCCAGCAGCCTTTACGCGGGCCAGACTAATCAGCCCCAGCATTTT
>TRBD2|TRBJ2-5|NA|TRBV9
CASSVGLAGAKETQYF
TGTGCCAGCAGCGTAGGATTAGCGGGAGCCAAAGAGACCCAGTACTTC
>NA|TRBJ1-2|NA|TRBV29-1
CSVEGKSNYGYTF
TGCAGCGTTGAAGGGAAGTCAAACTATGGCTACACCTTC
>TRBD1|TRBJ1-1|NA|TRBV28
CASSSPQGGWAEAFF
TGTGCCAGCAGTTCACCACAGGGGGGCTGGGCTGAAGCTTTCTTT
>TRBD1|TRBJ2-7|NA|TRBV25-1
CASSAPGQSYEQYF
TGTGCCAGCAGTGCGCCGGGACAGAGCTACGAGCAGTACTTC
>TRBD2|TRBJ2-1|once|TRBV9
CASSVSGAGGTEQFF
TGTGCCAGCAGCGTATCCGGAGCGGGGGGGACTGAGCAGTTCTTC
>TRBD2|TRBJ2-2|NA|TRBV19
CASSIEAGGPAGELFF
TGTGCCAGTAGTATAGAAGCGGGAGGGCCGGCCGGGGAGCTGTTTTTT
>TRBD2|TRBJ2-1|NA|TRBV11-1
CASSFEGLAGGNEQFF
TGTGCCAGCAGCTTCGAGGGACTAGCGGGAGGAAATGAGCAGTTCTTC
>TRBD2|TRBJ2-7|NA|TRBV2
CASSLTSGRAYEQYF
TGTGCCAGCAGTTTAACTAGCGGGAGGGCCTACGAGCAGTACTTC
>NA|TRBJ2-6|NA|TRBV19
CASTGWGPGANVLTF
TGTGCCAGTACAGGGTGGGGTCCCGGGGCCAACGTCCTGACTTTC
>NA|TRBJ1-1|NA|TRBV5-6
CASSLADMNTEAFF
TGTGCCAGCAGCTTGGCCGACATGAACACTGAAGCTTTCTTT
>NA|TRBJ2-7|NA|TRBV29-1
CSVGQSYEQYF
TGCAGCGTTGGACAGTCCTACGAGCAGTACTTC
>NA|TRBJ1-1|NA|TRBV19
CASSISGYGPDKNTEAFF
TGTGCCAGTAGTATTTCGGGGTATGGGCCCGACAAGAACACTGAAGCTTTCTTT
>NA|TRBJ1-2|NA|TRBV19
CASSPGDRAPYYGYTF
TGTGCCAGTAGTCCGGGGGACCGCGCCCCTTACTATGGCTACACCTTC
>NA|TRBJ2-2|NA|TRBV5-8
CASGTALTNTGELFF
TGTGCCAGTGGGACGGCCCTTACGAACACCGGGGAGCTGTTTTTT
>TRBD1|TRBJ1-2|NA|TRBV4-1
CASSQVDRDHYGYTF
TGCGCCAGCAGCCAAGTGGACAGGGATCATTATGGCTACACCTTC
>TRBD1|TRBJ2-2|NA|TRBV9
CASSVGEGTGMVGELFF
TGTGCCAGCAGCGTAGGCGAGGGGACAGGGATGGTAGGGGAGCTGTTTTTT
>NA|TRBJ2-3|NA|TRBV5-1
CASSLAAGPTDTQYF
TGCGCCAGCAGCTTGGCTGCGGGACCCACAGATACGCAGTATTTT
>TRBD2|TRBJ2-3|NA|TRBV5-1
CASSLRTSGGNYASTDTQYF
TGCGCCAGCAGCCTCAGGACTAGCGGGGGGAACTACGCTAGCACAGATACGCAGTATTTT
>NA|TRBJ1-2|once|TRBV5-1
CASKVVQGAYGYTF
TGCGCCAGCAAGGTTGTACAGGGAGCCTATGGCTACACCTTC
>NA|TRBJ2-7|once|TRBV28
CASSPLRHEQYF
TGTGCCAGCAGCCCTCTACGTCACGAGCAGTACTTC
>NA|TRBJ2-5|medium-sized|TRBV7-8
CASSLSYNQETQYF
TGTGCCAGCAGCTTATCTTACAACCAAGAGACCCAGTACTTC
>TRBD1|TRBJ1-2|NA|TRBV5-5
CASSSPQGANYGYTF
TGTGCCAGCAGCTCCCCCCAGGGGGCTAACTATGGCTACACCTTC
>NA|TRBJ2-3|NA|TRBV27
CASSLQRYSADTQYF
TGTGCCAGCAGTTTACAGCGGTACAGCGCAGATACGCAGTATTTT
>TRBD1|TRBJ1-6|NA|TRBV12-3/TRBV12-4
CASSLGQGSPLHF
TGTGCCAGCAGTTTGGGACAGGGTTCACCCCTCCACTTT
>NA|TRBJ1-2|NA|TRBV7-9
CASSLKWGPNYGYTF
TGTGCCAGCAGCTTAAAGTGGGGACCTAACTATGGCTACACCTTC
>NA|TRBJ2-6|NA|TRBV27
CASSLFPGTHSGANVLTF
TGTGCCAGCAGTTTATTTCCAGGCACTCACTCTGGGGCCAACGTCCTGACTTTC
>NA|TRBJ1-1|NA|TRBV5-8
CASSKEGLSDTEAFF
TGTGCCAGCAGCAAAGAAGGGTTGAGTGACACTGAAGCTTTCTTT
>NA|TRBJ1-2|NA|TRBV24-1
CATSDLRGEGYTF
TGTGCCACCAGTGATTTGCGTGGGGAAGGCTACACCTTC
>NA|TRBJ1-5|once|TRBV30
CAWGETYSNQPQHF
TGTGCCTGGGGGGAGACGTATAGCAATCAGCCCCAGCATTTT
>NA|TRBJ1-2|NA|TRBV24-1
CATSDWASGYTF
TGTGCCACCAGTGATTGGGCCAGCGGCTACACCTTC
>NA|TRBJ2-1|NA|TRBV7-4
CASSSVPPSYNEQFF
TGTGCCAGCAGCTCCGTGCCTCCCTCCTACAATGAGCAGTTCTTC
>NA|TRBJ2-5|NA|TRBV5-1
CASSLATAEETQYF
TGCGCCAGCAGCTTGGCGACGGCAGAAGAGACCCAGTACTTC
>TRBD2|TRBJ2-3|NA|TRBV30
CAWRIGLAGGGDTQYF
TGTGCCTGGAGAATAGGGCTAGCGGGAGGAGGAGATACGCAGTATTTT
>NA|TRBJ2-3|NA|TRBV7-6
CASSLGGTDTQYF
TGTGCCAGCAGCTTAGGGGGCACAGATACGCAGTATTTT
>NA|TRBJ2-3|NA|TRBV5-5
CASSMQKTVSTDTQYF
TGTGCCAGCAGCATGCAAAAGACGGTTAGCACAGATACGCAGTATTTT
>NA|TRBJ2-7|NA|TRBV6-5
CASSYSRGTVSYEQYF
TGTGCCAGCAGTTACTCCCGCGGGACAGTCTCCTACGAGCAGTACTTC
>NA|TRBJ2-7|NA|TRBV2
CASMDSYEQYF
TGTGCCAGCATGGACAGTTACGAGCAGTACTTC
>NA|TRBJ1-5|NA|TRBV19
CASSIQGYGSNQPQHF
TGTGCCAGTAGTATACAGGGCTACGGGAGCAATCAGCCCCAGCATTTT
>NA|TRBJ1-2|NA|TRBV7-9
CASSLFADGYTF
TGTGCCAGCAGCCTTTTCGCGGATGGCTACACCTTC
>NA|TRBJ2-7|NA|TRBV7-9
CASSRQRRYLGEQYF
TGTGCCAGCAGCCGGCAGAGGAGGTATCTCGGCGAGCAGTACTTC
>TRBD2|TRBJ2-2|NA|TRBV6-5
CASSPRGLGTRELFF
TGTGCCAGCAGCCCAAGGGGACTAGGTACCCGGGAGCTGTTTTTT
>TRBD2|TRBJ2-3|NA|TRBV28
CASRLSGGTDTQYF
TGTGCCAGCAGATTAAGCGGGGGCACAGATACGCAGTATTTT
>NA|TRBJ2-3|NA|TRBV5-4
CASSAGGLGADTQYF
TGTGCCAGCAGCGCCGGGGGTCTGGGCGCAGATACGCAGTATTTT
>NA|TRBJ2-2|NA|TRBV14
CASSQGPGLTITGELFF
TGTGCCAGCAGCCAAGGGCCGGGACTCACGATAACCGGGGAGCTGTTTTTT
>TRBD2|TRBJ2-1|NA|TRBV4-2
CASSQGLAGGPYNEQFF
TGTGCCAGCAGCCAAGGACTAGCGGGAGGTCCTTACAATGAGCAGTTCTTC
>NA|TRBJ1-2|NA|TRBV19
CASSIDRYGYTF
TGTGCCAGTAGTATCGACAGATATGGCTACACCTTC
>NA|TRBJ1-6|NA|TRBV5-4
CASTEGGGSYNSPLHF
TGTGCCAGTACAGAGGGAGGGGGCTCCTATAATTCACCCCTCCACTTT
>TRBD2|TRBJ2-7|NA|TRBV12-3/TRBV12-4
CASRSGGGTGQYF
TGTGCCAGCAGATCCGGGGGGGGCACGGGGCAGTACTTC
>NA|TRBJ1-2|NA|TRBV6-5
CASIHMMGGYTF
TGTGCCAGCATCCACATGATGGGTGGCTACACCTTC
>NA|TRBJ1-2|NA|TRBV27
CASSPRAINGYTF
TGTGCCAGCAGTCCGAGGGCGATTAATGGCTACACCTTC
>TRBD1|TRBJ1-2|NA|TRBV7-2
CASSYTGGDYGYTF
TGTGCCAGCAGCTACACAGGGGGTGACTATGGCTACACCTTC
>TRBD1|TRBJ2-1|NA|TRBV3-1/TRBV3-2
CASSPPGQGGDEQFF
TGTGCCAGCAGCCCCCCGGGACAGGGGGGAGATGAGCAGTTCTTC
>NA|TRBJ2-3|once|TRBV19
CASSPSTDTQYF
TGTGCCAGTAGTCCGAGCACAGATACGCAGTATTTT
>NA|TRBJ2-3|NA|TRBV24-1
CATSDVGVNTQYF
TGTGCCACCAGTGATGTGGGTGTCAATACGCAGTATTTT